This section outlines one TCR beta chain sequence together with its context. The antigen is undetermined. The sorted Tregs were CD4+CD25+CD127-/low cells. Constant-region reverse primers amplified full-length variable regions, followed by semi-nested Nested Universal Primer A PCR. TCRdb ran MiXCR on the 5' RACE reads and lists one entry per CDR3 protein. Of over 45,000 distinct CDR3 sequences detected, 26% appear once; the ten largest clones hold roughly 2.2%. Trimming pared 0 bases from V and 5 bases from J, leaving 4 bases between. The germline V gene encodes CDR1 LNHNV and CDR2 YYDKDF (reference sequence). The CDR3 length is 12 residues. General study results and limits: Tumor Tregs overlapped most with tumor, then blood, naive CD4+ cells. The larger-cohort validation was restricted to a single TCR beta V-J rearrangement rather than whole repertoires. In terms of TCR gene usage, tumor memory CD4+ T cells clustered together with blood and lymph node memory CD4+ cells, as well as with lymph node naive CD4+ cells.

This TCR derives from a female donor with breast cancer. The specimen sequenced was tumor-infiltrating Tregs sorted from the breast tumor. The V gene is TRBV15, the J gene TRBJ2-5; D call uncertain. DNA for the CDR3: TGTGCCACCAGCAGAGATTTCGAGACCCAGTACTTC. Encoded protein: CATSRDFETQYF.